These T cell receptor beta chains were read from a single sample in a study of cytomegalovirus exposure and HLA in healthy donors. Method: immunoSEQ multiplex PCR; TCRdb's copy keeps in-frame clones and lacks some. Of around 180,000 clones listed, over 70% are singletons. The material sequenced was PBMCs. The receptors derive from a man aged 25-40 years in good health and CMV-seropositive. Each CDR3 is given with its conserved first and last residue. The D gene is left open where the match is weak. The size of a clone is reported for some rows only, either as once, few or many, or as a class for expanded clones.

CDR3nt: TGTGCCAGCAGTTTATCGAGTCTACAGGGGCGCGGAGAGACCCAGTACTTC
CDR3aa: CASSLSSLQGRGETQYF
v_gene: TRBV27
abundance: NA
j_gene: TRBJ2-5
d_gene: TRBD1

CDR3nt: TGTGCCGGCTCACCCAGGGGGTACACTGAAGCTTTCTTT
CDR3aa: CAGSPRGYTEAFF
v_gene: TRBV18
abundance: NA
j_gene: TRBJ1-1
d_gene: TRBD1

CDR3nt: TGTGCCACCGGGACAGCCTACGAGCAGTACTTC
CDR3aa: CATGTAYEQYF
v_gene: TRBV28
abundance: NA
j_gene: TRBJ2-7
d_gene: TRBD1

CDR3nt: TGTGCCAGCAGCGAGCCGGGACAGGAATCTGGAAACACCATATATTTT
CDR3aa: CASSEPGQESGNTIYF
v_gene: TRBV14
abundance: NA
j_gene: TRBJ1-3
d_gene: TRBD1

CDR3nt: TGTGCCAGCAGCTTAAATACAGGGGGCGTCGGAGATACGCAGTATTTT
CDR3aa: CASSLNTGGVGDTQYF
v_gene: TRBV5-6
abundance: NA
j_gene: TRBJ2-3
d_gene: TRBD1

CDR3nt: TGCGCCAGCAGCCAAGCCCGGACTAGTCGGGATGAGCAGTTCTTC
CDR3aa: CASSQARTSRDEQFF
v_gene: TRBV4-1
abundance: NA
j_gene: TRBJ2-1
d_gene: TRBD2

CDR3nt: TGTGCCAGCAGTTTACGGGGAATAAATCAGCCCCAGCATTTT
CDR3aa: CASSLRGINQPQHF
v_gene: TRBV28
abundance: NA
j_gene: TRBJ1-5
d_gene: NA

CDR3nt: TGTGCCAGCAGCTATGGGACAGCCTACAATGAGCAGTTCTTC
CDR3aa: CASSYGTAYNEQFF
v_gene: TRBV7-9
abundance: few
j_gene: TRBJ2-1
d_gene: TRBD1

CDR3nt: TGTGCCAGCAGCTTTTGCAGGGGGGCCGGGGCCAACGTCCTGACTTTC
CDR3aa: CASSFCRGAGANVLTF
v_gene: TRBV21-1
abundance: NA
j_gene: TRBJ2-6
d_gene: NA

CDR3nt: TGTGCCAGCAGCTGGCAAAGCGGGGACGGCATTCAGTACTTC
CDR3aa: CASSWQSGDGIQYF
v_gene: TRBV7-2
abundance: NA
j_gene: TRBJ2-4
d_gene: TRBD2

CDR3nt: TGTGCCAGCAGCTTATCCGGGGGCGGGGAGCTGTTTTTT
CDR3aa: CASSLSGGGELFF
v_gene: TRBV7-6
abundance: NA
j_gene: TRBJ2-2
d_gene: NA

CDR3nt: TGCGCCAGCAGCCAAGGTTTAAAAGCTTTCTTT
CDR3aa: CASSQGLKAFF
v_gene: TRBV4-1
abundance: NA
j_gene: TRBJ1-1
d_gene: NA

CDR3nt: TGTGCCATCCGAGGGACAGGGACTTCACCCCTCCACTTT
CDR3aa: CAIRGTGTSPLHF
v_gene: TRBV10-3
abundance: NA
j_gene: TRBJ1-6
d_gene: TRBD1

CDR3nt: TGTGCCAGCAGCGTATGGTGGGGGGGGAAGGCAGATACGCAGTATTTT
CDR3aa: CASSVWWGGKADTQYF
v_gene: TRBV9
abundance: NA
j_gene: TRBJ2-3
d_gene: TRBD2

CDR3nt: TGTGCCAGCAGTGTAGGGAACAGGTACACTGAAGCTTTCTTT
CDR3aa: CASSVGNRYTEAFF
v_gene: TRBV2
abundance: NA
j_gene: TRBJ1-1
d_gene: NA

CDR3nt: TGTGCCACCAGCAGAGGACCCGGTGACGCCAACAGAGAAAAACTGTTTTTT
CDR3aa: CATSRGPGDANREKLFF
v_gene: TRBV15
abundance: NA
j_gene: TRBJ1-4
d_gene: NA

CDR3nt: TGCGCCAGCAGCCCGAGGGACACCCCGAACACTGAAGCTTTCTTT
CDR3aa: CASSPRDTPNTEAFF
v_gene: TRBV4-1
abundance: NA
j_gene: TRBJ1-1
d_gene: NA

CDR3nt: TGTGCCAGCAGCTTAGACTTGGGGCAGGTGATCGCTACAGATACGCAGTATTTT
CDR3aa: CASSLDLGQVIATDTQYF
v_gene: TRBV7-9
abundance: NA
j_gene: TRBJ2-3
d_gene: NA

CDR3nt: TGTGCCAGCAGCTCTCCTGTGATCCTACGCCCCTACAATGAGCAGTTCTTC
CDR3aa: CASSSPVILRPYNEQFF
v_gene: TRBV7-2
abundance: NA
j_gene: TRBJ2-1
d_gene: NA

CDR3nt: TGTGCCACCAGACAGGGGCCATATCCCTACAATGAGCAGTTCTTC
CDR3aa: CATRQGPYPYNEQFF
v_gene: TRBV10-3
abundance: NA
j_gene: TRBJ2-1
d_gene: TRBD1

CDR3nt: TGCAGCGTTGAAGATGAGACCTACGAGCAGTACTTC
CDR3aa: CSVEDETYEQYF
v_gene: TRBV29-1
abundance: NA
j_gene: TRBJ2-7
d_gene: NA

CDR3nt: TGTGCCTGGAGTCCAGGGGTCTATGGCTACACCTTC
CDR3aa: CAWSPGVYGYTF
v_gene: TRBV30
abundance: NA
j_gene: TRBJ1-2
d_gene: NA

CDR3nt: TGCGCCAGCAGCCAAGATCTGGGCAGGGTCTACAATGAGCAGTTCTTC
CDR3aa: CASSQDLGRVYNEQFF
v_gene: TRBV4-3
abundance: NA
j_gene: TRBJ2-1
d_gene: NA

CDR3nt: TGTGCCAGCAGCTTGCAGGGGCATGACACTGAAGCTTTCTTT
CDR3aa: CASSLQGHDTEAFF
v_gene: TRBV5-4
abundance: NA
j_gene: TRBJ1-1
d_gene: NA

CDR3nt: TGTGCCAGCAGCTTAGAACAGGTAACCTACGAGCAGTACTTC
CDR3aa: CASSLEQVTYEQYF
v_gene: TRBV7-2
abundance: NA
j_gene: TRBJ2-7
d_gene: NA